This T cell receptor beta chain was sequenced during a study of T-cell memory formation after mild COVID-19. This clonotype was detected many times. One entry per CDR3 protein, called by TCRdb with MiXCR from the 5' RACE reads. Of approximately 210,000 distinct CDR3 sequences listed, about 10% are singletons. The CDR3 extends over 15 amino acids. Trimming took off 6 bases at V and 0 bases at J, with 12 bases between the two ends. The V gene's germline CDR1 is MNHNY and CDR2 SVGAGI (reference sequence). The sample comprised PBMCs or a T cell subset sorted from them (not recorded which). The origin of this receptor is a man aged 18 to 29 who had mild COVID-19 (a few samples of this study predate the infection). Cell type and time point are not known. The chain is built from TRBV6-6 and TRBJ2-4; D could derive from TRBD1 or TRBD2 (6 bases each). DNA for the CDR3: TGTGCCAGCAGCTCCGGGGGCCTAGCCAAAAACATTCAGTACTTC. This codes for CASSSGGLAKNIQYF.